A single sample gave rise to the 18 T cell receptor beta chains below, sequenced in a study of T cell responses to AZD1222 COVID-19 vaccine (dated by TCRdb to about 2021). Library preparation employed the immunoSEQ multiplex PCR assay. TCRdb mirrors the immuneACCESS table, restricted to in-frame sequences. Some clones are absent from its copies; in checked studies, under half trace to an unresolved V gene, and the reason for the others is unknown. The sample profile shows over 150,000 clones; 88% of them were found once. Of the sample, 3.1% is held by the ten largest clones. The intended sense of this specimen's time point label: baseline before first vaccination. Source: peripheral blood, taken on day 0 of AZD1222 vaccination. These receptors were taken from an adult in good health.

This chain joins TRBV19 and TRBJ1-4, with no clear D. The CDR3 runs to 16 residues. V dropped 3 bases and J dropped 0 bases, with 11 bases sitting between them. Per the germline V gene, CDR1 is LNHDA and CDR2 is SQIVND (reference sequence). The CDR3 protein is CASSMGREATNEKLFF. The CDR3 DNA reads as TGTGCCAGTAGTATGGGAAGGGAGGCAACTAATGAAAAACTGTTTTTT.

The V call is TRBV25-1, the J call TRBJ2-1; TRBD2 aligns across 8 bases. CDR3 length equals 16 residues. Germline V CDR1 and CDR2: MGHDK, SYGVNS. V lost 1 base and J lost 0; bases outside the gene matches: 2. CDR3 sequence: CASSESGGSSYNEQFF. DNA for the CDR3: TGTGCCAGCAGTGAATCGGGGGGGAGCTCCTACAATGAGCAGTTCTTC.

The genes are TRBV5-4 and TRBJ2-2, with D uncertain. V lost 4 bases and J 0 bases, leaving 10 bases between the germline ends. The CDR3 spans 15 residues. Germline-derived CDR1 and CDR2 are SGHNT and YYREEE (reference sequence). This CDR3 is CASSPPVSNTGELFF. CDR3 nucleotide sequence: TGTGCCAGCAGCCCCCCCGTTTCGAACACCGGGGAGCTGTTTTTT.

The rearrangement joins TRBV4-2 to TRBJ1-2; D is unresolved. Germline V gene lookup returns CDR1 LGHNA and CDR2 YNFKEQ. Trimming cost V 0 bases and J 6 bases, with 17 bases left between them. This CDR3 spans 16 amino acids. CDR3 nucleotide sequence: TGTGCCAGCAGCCAAGATATCATCGCCCCGAAGGATGGCTACACCTTC. This encodes CASSQDIIAPKDGYTF.

The J gene is TRBJ2-6, the V gene TRBV7-9; TRBD2 is a possible D gene (5 bases). V shed 10 bases and J shed 0 bases, with 10 bases lying between them. Germline CDR1 SEHNR, CDR2 FQNEAQ (reference sequence). CDR3 length: 14 amino acids. The CDR3 sequence is CATGLSSGANVLTF. In nucleotides, the CDR3 is TGTGCCACCGGACTGAGCTCTGGGGCCAACGTCCTGACTTTC.

V gene TRBV4-1 combines with J gene TRBJ1-1; possibly TRBD1 for D (5 bases). The V gene lost 4 bases and the J gene lost 3 bases, with 9 bases spanning the gap. In germline, CDR1 is MGHRA, CDR2 YSYEKL. The CDR3 runs to 13 residues. Here the CDR3 reads CASSRGEHTEAFF. The CDR3 DNA is TGCGCCAGCAGCCGGGGGGAACACACTGAAGCTTTCTTT.

V gene TRBV19 combines with J gene TRBJ2-7; D unresolved. Germline values: CDR1 LNHDA, CDR2 SQIVND (reference sequence). Trimming removed 8 bases at V and 5 bases at J, with 13 bases between. CDR3 length: 12 residues. This CDR3 is CASLGRFDEQYF. Here the CDR3 DNA reads TGTGCCAGTCTCGGCCGATTTGACGAGCAGTACTTC.

The chain has TRBV5-1 and TRBJ1-3; D remains unclear. Germline V lookup: CDR1 SGHRS, CDR2 YFSETQ. The CDR3 runs to 16 residues. Trimming removed 0 bases at V and 0 bases at J, with 10 bases between. CDR3 amino acids: CASSLGASPSGNTIYF. CDR3 bases: TGCGCCAGCAGCTTGGGGGCCAGTCCCTCTGGAAACACCATATATTTT. The full variable domain, with the rest looked up from reference TRBV5-1 and TRBJ1-3, is KAGVTQTPRYLIKTRGQQVTLSCSPISGHRSVSWYQQTPGQGLQFLFEYFSETQRNKGNFPGRFSGRQFSNSRSEMNVSTLELGDSALYLCASSLGASPSGNTIYFGEGSWLTVV.

The V call is TRBV9, the J call TRBJ2-5; the D gene is possibly TRBD2 (6 bases). Germline lookup yields CDR1 SGDLS and CDR2 YYNGEE. The CDR3 spans 13 residues. The germline V and J ends were trimmed by 4 bases and 6 bases, with 13 bases remaining between them. As DNA, the CDR3 is TGTGCCAGCAGCCCAGTGGAGGGGCAGACCCAGTACTTC. This gives the protein CASSPVEGQTQYF.

The chain uses TRBV15 and TRBJ2-7; 8 nucleotides agree with TRBD1. The CDR3 totals 15 residues. Unmatched junction bases numbered 6, after V lost 0 bases and J lost 5 bases. From germline, CDR1 is LNHNV and CDR2 YYDKDF (reference sequence). The CDR3 is CATSRDLAGGNEQYF. DNA of the CDR3: TGTGCCACCAGCAGAGATCTCGCAGGGGGCAACGAGCAGTACTTC.

This rearrangement joins TRBV7-2 to TRBJ2-1; D remains unclear. Germline V gives CDR1 SGHTA, CDR2 FQGNSA. V lost 6 bases and J lost 7, with 19 bases in between. This CDR3 is 15 amino acids long. CDR3 nucleotides: TGTGCCAGCAGATACCATAGTGGGCTTGGGAATGAGCAGTTCTTC. Its protein is CASRYHSGLGNEQFF.

CDR3 loop: CASSLTGQSTEAFF. Written as DNA, the CDR3 is TGCGCCAGCAGCTTGACGGGACAGTCAACTGAAGCTTTCTTT. This chain joins TRBV5-1 and TRBJ1-1, with TRBD1 identical over 7 bases. Looked up from germline, CDR1 is SGHRS and CDR2 is YFSETQ. The CDR3 runs to 14 residues. V shed 1 base, J shed 5 bases, and the junction held 5 bases outside the gene matches.

The genes are TRBV5-4 and TRBJ2-5, with 10 bases aligning to TRBD2. Germline lookup yields CDR1 SGHNT and CDR2 YYREEE (reference sequence). Trimming at V came to 0 bases and at J to 5 bases, leaving 7 bases not matched to a gene. The CDR3 runs to 16 residues. The CDR3 loop is CASSLGGLAARETQYF. For the CDR3, the DNA is TGTGCCAGCAGCTTGGGAGGACTAGCGGCCAGGGAGACCCAGTACTTC.

The V gene is TRBV11-3, the J gene TRBJ2-7; D perhaps matches TRBD2 (6 bases). Germline values: CDR1 SGHNT, CDR2 YENEEA. V gave up 5 bases and J gave up 3 bases, with 11 bases separating them. The CDR3 length is 13 residues. CDR3 sequence (DNA): TGTGCCAGCAGCGGGACTGGGGGCTACGAGCAGTACTTC. This sequence encodes CASSGTGGYEQYF.

Written as DNA, the CDR3 is TGCAGCGTTGAACCCCATAAGCTAGCGGATCAAGAGACCCAGTACTTC. It translates to CSVEPHKLADQETQYF. V usage is TRBV29-1 and J usage is TRBJ2-5; 7 positions match TRBD2. CDR3 length equals 16 residues. V trimming: 2 bases; J trimming: 2 bases; junction bases outside the gene matches: 11. Germline V gene data show CDR1 as SQVTM and CDR2 as ANQGSEA. The full variable domain, completed using reference TRBV29-1 and TRBJ2-5, is SAVISQKPSRDICQRGTSLTIQCQVDSQVTMMFWYRQQPGQSLTLIATANQGSEATYESGFVIDKFPISRPNLTFSTLTVSNMSPEDSSIYLCSVEPHKLADQETQYFGPGTRLLVL.

The chain links TRBV6-4 to TRBJ1-1; D is unresolved. V dropped 5 bases and J dropped 3 bases, with 16 bases sitting between them. This CDR3 is 15 amino acids long. CDR1 is MRHNA and CDR2 is SNTAGT in the germline V gene. The CDR3 protein is CASSREGTGHTEAFF. The CDR3 nucleotides are TGTGCCAGCAGTAGGGAGGGTACGGGTCACACTGAAGCTTTCTTT.

The chain joins TRBV5-1 to TRBJ2-1; D may match TRBD1 or TRBD2 (6 bases each). Deletions cut 0 bases from V and 5 bases from J, with 12 bases between. The CDR3 runs 15 residues. Germline CDR1 SGHRS, CDR2 YFSETQ. The CDR3: CASSLERGANNEQFF. CDR3 in DNA: TGCGCCAGCAGCTTGGAGAGGGGGGCCAACAATGAGCAGTTCTTC.

V is TRBV6-1 and J is TRBJ1-5; weak D call: TRBD1 (6 bases). The CDR3 totals 15 residues. The germline V and J ends were trimmed by 2 bases and 4 bases, with 12 bases remaining between them. Germline assignment: CDR1 MNHNS and CDR2 SASEGT. CDR3 nucleotide sequence: TGTGCCAGCAGTGAAACCTTTACAGGGAATCAGCCCCAGCATTTT. Its protein product is CASSETFTGNQPQHF.